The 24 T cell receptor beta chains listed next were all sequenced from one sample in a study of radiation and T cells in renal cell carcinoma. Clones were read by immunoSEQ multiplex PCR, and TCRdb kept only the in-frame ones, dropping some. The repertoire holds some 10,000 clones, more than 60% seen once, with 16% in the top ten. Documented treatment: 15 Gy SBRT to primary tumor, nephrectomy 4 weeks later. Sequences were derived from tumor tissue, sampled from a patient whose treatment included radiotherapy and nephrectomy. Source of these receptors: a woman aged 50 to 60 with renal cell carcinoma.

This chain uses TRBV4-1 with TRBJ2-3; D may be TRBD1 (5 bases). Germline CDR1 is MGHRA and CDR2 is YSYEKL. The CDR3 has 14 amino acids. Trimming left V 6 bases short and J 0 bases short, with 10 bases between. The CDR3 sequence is CASRRDSSTDTQYF. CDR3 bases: TGCGCCAGCAGAAGAGACAGTAGCACAGATACGCAGTATTTT.

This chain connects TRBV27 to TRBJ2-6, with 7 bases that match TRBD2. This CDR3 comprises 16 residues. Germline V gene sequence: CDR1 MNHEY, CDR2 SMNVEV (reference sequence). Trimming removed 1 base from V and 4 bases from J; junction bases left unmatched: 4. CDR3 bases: TGTGCCAGCAGTTTATGGAGCGGGACGGGGGCCAACGTCCTGACTTTC. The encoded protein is CASSLWSGTGANVLTF.

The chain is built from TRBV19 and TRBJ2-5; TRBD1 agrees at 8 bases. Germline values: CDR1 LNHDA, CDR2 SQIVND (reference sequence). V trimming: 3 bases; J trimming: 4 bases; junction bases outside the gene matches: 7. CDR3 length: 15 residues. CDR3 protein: CASSINAGGGETQYF. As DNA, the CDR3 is TGTGCCAGTAGTATTAATGCAGGGGGCGGAGAGACCCAGTACTTC.

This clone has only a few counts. CDR3 DNA sequence: TGTGCCAGCAGCGCGGGGCGGGATAATTCACCCCTCCACTTT. Encoded protein: CASSAGRDNSPLHF. The chain is built from TRBV7-2 and TRBJ1-6; TRBD1 might be the D (5 bases). The CDR3 is made up of 14 amino acids. Trimming left V 5 bases short and J 5 bases short, with 10 bases between. Germline CDR1 reads SGHTA; CDR2 reads FQGNSA.

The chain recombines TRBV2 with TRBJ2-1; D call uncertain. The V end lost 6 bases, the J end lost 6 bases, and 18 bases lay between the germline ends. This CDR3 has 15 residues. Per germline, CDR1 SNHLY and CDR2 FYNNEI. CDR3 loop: CASSSGQVAPNEQFF. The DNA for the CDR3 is TGTGCCAGCAGCTCTGGGCAGGTAGCCCCCAATGAGCAGTTCTTC.

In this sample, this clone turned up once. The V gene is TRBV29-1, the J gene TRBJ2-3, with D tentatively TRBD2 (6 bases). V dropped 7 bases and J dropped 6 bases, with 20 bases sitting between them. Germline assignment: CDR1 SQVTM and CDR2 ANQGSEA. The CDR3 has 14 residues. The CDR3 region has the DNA TGCAGCGGTCATTCCGGGACTGGCAAGGATACGCAGTATTTT. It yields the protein CSGHSGTGKDTQYF.

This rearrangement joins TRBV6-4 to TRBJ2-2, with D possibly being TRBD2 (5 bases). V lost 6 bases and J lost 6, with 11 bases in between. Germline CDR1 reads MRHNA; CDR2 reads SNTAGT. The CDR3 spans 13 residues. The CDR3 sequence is CASSLLVSGELFF. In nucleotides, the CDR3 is TGTGCCAGCAGCTTACTAGTGTCCGGGGAGCTGTTTTTT.

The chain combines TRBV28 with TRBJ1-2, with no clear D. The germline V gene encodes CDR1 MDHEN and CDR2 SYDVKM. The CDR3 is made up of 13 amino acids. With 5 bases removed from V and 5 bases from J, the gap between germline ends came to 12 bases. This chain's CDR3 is CASSTQRSYGYTF. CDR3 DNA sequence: TGTGCCAGCAGTACACAGCGTTCGTATGGCTACACCTTC.

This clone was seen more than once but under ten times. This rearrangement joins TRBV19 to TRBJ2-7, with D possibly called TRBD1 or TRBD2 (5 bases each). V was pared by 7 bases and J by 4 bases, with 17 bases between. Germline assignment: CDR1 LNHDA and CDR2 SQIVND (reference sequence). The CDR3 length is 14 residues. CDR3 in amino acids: CASTPGPGSYEQYF. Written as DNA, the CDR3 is TGTGCCAGTACCCCGGGGCCGGGGAGTTACGAGCAGTACTTC.

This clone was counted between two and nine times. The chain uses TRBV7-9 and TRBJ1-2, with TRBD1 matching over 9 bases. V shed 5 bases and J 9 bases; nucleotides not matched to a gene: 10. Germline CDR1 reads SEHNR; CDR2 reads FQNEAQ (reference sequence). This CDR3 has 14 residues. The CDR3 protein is CASSPRDREFSYTF. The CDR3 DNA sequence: TGTGCCAGCAGCCCACGGGACAGGGAATTTAGCTACACCTTC.

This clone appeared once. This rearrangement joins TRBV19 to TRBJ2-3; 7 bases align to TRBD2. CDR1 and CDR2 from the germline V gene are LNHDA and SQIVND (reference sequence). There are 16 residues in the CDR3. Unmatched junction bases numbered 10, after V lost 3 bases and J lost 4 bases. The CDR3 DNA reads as TGTGCCAGTAGTATGGACTTTGGCGGGAGTGCAGATACGCAGTATTTT. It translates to CASSMDFGGSADTQYF. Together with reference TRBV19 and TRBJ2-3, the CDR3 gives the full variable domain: DGGITQSPKYLFRKEGQNVTLSCEQNLNHDAMYWYRQDPGQGLRLIYYSQIVNDFQKGDIAEGYSVSREKKESFPLTVTSAQKNPTAFYLCASSMDFGGSADTQYFGPGTRLTVL.

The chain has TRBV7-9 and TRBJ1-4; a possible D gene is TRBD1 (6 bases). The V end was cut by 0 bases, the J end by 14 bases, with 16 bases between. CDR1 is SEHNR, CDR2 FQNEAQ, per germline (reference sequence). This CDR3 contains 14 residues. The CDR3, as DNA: TGTGCCAGCAGCTTAGCGATCGACTCCGGGGGCCTGTTTTTT. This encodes CASSLAIDSGGLFF. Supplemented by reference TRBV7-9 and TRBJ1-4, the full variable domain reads DTGVSQNPRHKITKRGQNVTFRCDPISEHNRLYWYRQTLGQGPEFLTYFQNEAQLEKSRLLSDRFSAERPKGSFSTLEIQRTEQGDSAMYLCASSLAIDSGGLFFGSGTQLSVL.

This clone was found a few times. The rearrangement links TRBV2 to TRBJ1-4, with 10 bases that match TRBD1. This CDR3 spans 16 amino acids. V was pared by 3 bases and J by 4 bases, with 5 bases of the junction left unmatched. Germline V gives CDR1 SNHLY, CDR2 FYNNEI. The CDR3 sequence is CASSDRDRGDNEKLFF. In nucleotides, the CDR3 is TGTGCCAGCAGTGACCGGGACAGGGGAGATAATGAAAAACTGTTTTTT.

The CDR3 reads CASSSAFYGYTF. The CDR3 bases are TGTGCCAGCAGTAGTGCCTTCTATGGCTACACCTTC. This chain connects TRBV6-9 to TRBJ1-2; D gene uncertain. The CDR3 loop spans 12 amino acids. V was cut by 5 bases and J by 4 bases, with 8 bases left in between. Germline CDR1 MNHGY, CDR2 SVAAGI.

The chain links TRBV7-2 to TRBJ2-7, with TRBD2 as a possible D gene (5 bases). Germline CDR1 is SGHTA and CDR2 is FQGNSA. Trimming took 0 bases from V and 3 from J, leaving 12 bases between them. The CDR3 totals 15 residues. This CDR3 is CASSLAGLNLYEQYF. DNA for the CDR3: TGTGCCAGCAGCTTAGCCGGACTTAACCTCTACGAGCAGTACTTC.

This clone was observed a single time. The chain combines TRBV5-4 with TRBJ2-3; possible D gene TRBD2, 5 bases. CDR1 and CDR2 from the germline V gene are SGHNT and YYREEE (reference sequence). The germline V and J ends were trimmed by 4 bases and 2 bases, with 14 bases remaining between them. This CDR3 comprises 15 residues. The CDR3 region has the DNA TGTGCCAGCAGCCCCGCCGGGGTCCTCACAGATACGCAGTATTTT. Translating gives CASSPAGVLTDTQYF.

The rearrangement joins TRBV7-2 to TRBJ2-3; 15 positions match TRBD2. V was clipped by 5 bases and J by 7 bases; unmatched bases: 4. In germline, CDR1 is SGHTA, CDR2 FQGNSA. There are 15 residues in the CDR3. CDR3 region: CASSQGLAGGNTQYF. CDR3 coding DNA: TGTGCCAGCAGCCAAGGACTAGCGGGAGGGAATACGCAGTATTTT. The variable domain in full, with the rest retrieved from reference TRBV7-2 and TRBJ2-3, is GAGVSQSPSNKVTEKGKDVELRCDPISGHTALYWYRQSLGQGLEFLIYFQGNSAPDKSGLPSDRFSAERTGGSVSTLTIQRTQQEDSAVYLCASSQGLAGGNTQYFGPGTRLTVL.

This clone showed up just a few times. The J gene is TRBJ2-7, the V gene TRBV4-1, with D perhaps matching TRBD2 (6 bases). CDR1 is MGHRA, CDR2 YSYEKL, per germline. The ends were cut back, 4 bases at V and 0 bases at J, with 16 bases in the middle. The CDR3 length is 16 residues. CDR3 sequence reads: CASSPGGGDGSYEQYF. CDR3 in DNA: TGCGCCAGCAGCCCCGGAGGAGGGGATGGCTCCTACGAGCAGTACTTC.

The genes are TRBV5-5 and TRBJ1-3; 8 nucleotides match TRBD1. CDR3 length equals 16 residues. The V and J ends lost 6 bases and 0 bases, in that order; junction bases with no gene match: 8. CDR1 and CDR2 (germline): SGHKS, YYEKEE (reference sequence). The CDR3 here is CASNSGGDSSGNTIYF. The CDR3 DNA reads TGTGCCAGCAACTCAGGGGGCGATTCCTCTGGAAACACCATATATTTT. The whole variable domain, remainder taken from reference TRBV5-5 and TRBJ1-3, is DAGVTQSPTHLIKTRGQQVTLRCSPISGHKSVSWYQQVLGQGPQFIFQYYEKEERGRGNFPDRFSARQFPNYSSELNVNALLLGDSALYLCASNSGGDSSGNTIYFGEGSWLTVV.

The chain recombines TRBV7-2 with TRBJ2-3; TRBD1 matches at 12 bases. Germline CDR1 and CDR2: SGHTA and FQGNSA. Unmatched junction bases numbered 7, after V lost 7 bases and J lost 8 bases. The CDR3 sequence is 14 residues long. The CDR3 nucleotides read TGTGCCAGCACTCGGGGACAGGGGGCTCCTACGCAGTATTTT. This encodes CASTRGQGAPTQYF.

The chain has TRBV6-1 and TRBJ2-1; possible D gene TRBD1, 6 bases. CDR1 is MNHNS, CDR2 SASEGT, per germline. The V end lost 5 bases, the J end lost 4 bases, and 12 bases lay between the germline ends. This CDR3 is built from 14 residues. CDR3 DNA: TGTGCCAGCAGTTGGGGACACAATTACAATGAGCAGTTCTTC. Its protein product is CASSWGHNYNEQFF.

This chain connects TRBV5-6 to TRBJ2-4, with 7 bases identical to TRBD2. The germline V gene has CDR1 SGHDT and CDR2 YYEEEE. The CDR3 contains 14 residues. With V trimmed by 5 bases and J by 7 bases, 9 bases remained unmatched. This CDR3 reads CASSTSREGNIQYF. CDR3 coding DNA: TGTGCCAGCAGTACATCCAGGGAGGGGAACATTCAGTACTTC.

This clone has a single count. As DNA, the CDR3 is TGTGCCAGCAGCGCGACAGGGCGGGGGGAGCTGTTTTTT. Translated, it gives CASSATGRGELFF. The rearrangement joins TRBV9 to TRBJ2-2; 7 nucleotides line up with TRBD1. Germline V gene lookup returns CDR1 SGDLS and CDR2 YYNGEE. CDR3 length: 13 residues. Unmatched junction bases numbered 4, after V lost 3 bases and J lost 8 bases.

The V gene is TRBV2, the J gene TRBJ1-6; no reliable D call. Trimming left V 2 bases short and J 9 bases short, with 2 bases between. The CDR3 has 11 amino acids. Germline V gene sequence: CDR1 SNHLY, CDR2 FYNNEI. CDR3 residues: CASSEPSPLHF. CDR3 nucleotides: TGTGCCAGCAGTGAACCTTCACCCCTCCACTTT.